Following are 31 T cell receptor beta chains from one sample sequenced in a study of T cell responses to AZD1222 COVID-19 vaccine. Libraries were prepared by immunoSEQ multiplex PCR; TCRdb keeps only in-frame clonotypes and omits some of them. The sample has approximately 150,000 clones; around 90% are singletons. The sequenced sample was peripheral blood, obtained 28 days after the second AZD1222 dose. The receptors derive from an adult who received the AZD1222 COVID-19 vaccine.

V gene TRBV5-1 combines with J gene TRBJ1-3; 8 bases are shared with TRBD1. The CDR3 loop spans 16 amino acids. The germline V gene has CDR1 SGHRS and CDR2 YFSETQ. After removal of 3 bases from V and 0 bases from J, the junction contained 5 bases not matched to a gene. CDR3 nucleotides: TGCGCCAGCAGCTCGGACAGGGCGAGCTCTGGAAACACCATATATTTT. Encoded protein: CASSSDRASSGNTIYF. The whole variable domain, filled in from reference TRBV5-1 and TRBJ1-3, reads KAGVTQTPRYLIKTRGQQVTLSCSPISGHRSVSWYQQTPGQGLQFLFEYFSETQRNKGNFPGRFSGRQFSNSRSEMNVSTLELGDSALYLCASSSDRASSGNTIYFGEGSWLTVV.

The CDR3 bases are TGTGCCAGCAGCTTACGGGGGGGGCAAGAGACCCAGTACTTC. Its translation is CASSLRGGQETQYF. The rearrangement links TRBV13 to TRBJ2-5, with 8 bases that match TRBD2. V shed 2 bases and J 2 bases; nucleotides not matched to a gene: 1. Germline assignment: CDR1 PRHDT and CDR2 FYEKMQ (reference sequence). The CDR3 contains 14 residues.

This chain links TRBV11-3 with TRBJ2-7, with D tentatively TRBD2 (5 bases). Deletions cut 0 bases from V and 7 bases from J, with 10 bases between. This CDR3 has 13 amino acids. Germline CDR1 reads SGHNT; CDR2 reads YENEEA. The CDR3 spells CASSLDLSGEQYF. CDR3 DNA: TGTGCCAGCAGCTTAGATCTCTCGGGGGAGCAGTACTTC.

The V gene is TRBV6-2 or TRBV6-3, the J gene TRBJ1-5, with D possibly matching TRBD1 (5 bases). This CDR3 region has 15 residues. V was clipped by 0 bases and J by 0 bases, with 6 bases between them. CDR1 and CDR2 from the germline V gene are MNHEY and SVGEGT. The CDR3 nucleotides are TGTGCCAGCAGTTACTCCGGGGGTAGCAATCAGCCCCAGCATTTT. It yields the protein CASSYSGGSNQPQHF.

J is TRBJ1-5 and V is TRBV4-1, with D possibly TRBD1 on 5 matching bases. Per germline, CDR1 MGHRA and CDR2 YSYEKL. Between the trimmed V and J ends, which lost 0 bases and 6 bases, there was a span of 12 bases. The CDR3 is made up of 15 amino acids. CDR3 loop: CASSQDGAGTQPQHF. Written as DNA, the CDR3 is TGCGCCAGCAGCCAAGATGGGGCAGGGACTCAGCCCCAGCATTTT.

J is TRBJ2-7 and V is TRBV2, with 10 bases identical to TRBD1. V lost 6 bases, J lost 2 bases, and 4 bases stayed unmatched. There are 14 residues in the CDR3. The germline V gene encodes CDR1 SNHLY and CDR2 FYNNEI. The CDR3 reads CASRATGGPYEQYF. CDR3 bases: TGTGCCAGCAGGGCGACAGGGGGCCCCTACGAGCAGTACTTC.

The chain combines TRBV5-1 with TRBJ2-5, with 11 bases identical to TRBD1. This CDR3 has 15 residues. Looked up from germline, CDR1 is SGHRS and CDR2 is YFSETQ. V dropped 4 bases and J dropped 4; count of bases not matched to a gene: 6. In DNA form, the CDR3 reads TGCGCCAGCAGCCTAGGACAGGGGGCCTCAGAGACCCAGTACTTC. It codes for CASSLGQGASETQYF. The whole variable domain, filled in from reference TRBV5-1 and TRBJ2-5, reads KAGVTQTPRYLIKTRGQQVTLSCSPISGHRSVSWYQQTPGQGLQFLFEYFSETQRNKGNFPGRFSGRQFSNSRSEMNVSTLELGDSALYLCASSLGQGASETQYFGPGTRLLVL.

This clone was counted between two and nine times. This sequence joins TRBV10-3 and TRBJ1-2; D might be TRBD1 (6 bases). CDR3 length equals 17 residues. Trimming pared 2 bases from V and 0 bases from J, leaving 16 bases between. Germline V gene sequence: CDR1 ENHRY, CDR2 SYGVKD. The DNA for the CDR3 is TGTGCCATCAGTGAGATTCTTATACAGGGCTCTAACTATGGCTACACCTTC. Its translation: CAISEILIQGSNYGYTF.

In nucleotides, the CDR3 is TGTGCCAGCTCCACCCCCAGGCTGTCAAACTACGAGCAGTACTTC. Protein: CASSTPRLSNYEQYF. The chain has TRBV18 and TRBJ2-7; D gene unclear. This CDR3 region has 15 residues. Germline CDR1 reads KGHSH; CDR2 reads LQKENI. Trimming took off 6 bases at V and 3 bases at J, with 18 bases between the two ends.

V gene TRBV6-5 combines with J gene TRBJ1-6, with 7 bases fitting TRBD1. The CDR3 totals 15 residues. Per the germline V gene, CDR1 is MNHEY and CDR2 is SVGAGI. Trimming cost V 5 bases and J 6 bases; bases outside gene matches: 7. The CDR3 here is CASSPWDRSNSPLHF. The DNA for the CDR3 is TGTGCCAGCAGTCCCTGGGACAGATCTAATTCACCCCTCCACTTT.

The chain uses TRBV4-2 and TRBJ1-3; TRBD1 aligns across 9 bases. The CDR3 consists of 18 residues. The germline CDR1 and CDR2 sequences are LGHNA and YNFKEQ. The trim removed 3 bases at V and 0 bases at J, leaving 9 bases unmatched. Here the CDR3 DNA reads TGTGCCAGCAGCCAGTACCCGGGACAGGGAGACTCTGGAAACACCATATATTTT. Translation gives CASSQYPGQGDSGNTIYF.

The chain combines TRBV4-3 with TRBJ2-2; 10 positions match TRBD2. V shed 0 bases, J shed 4 bases, and the junction held 8 bases outside the gene matches. The CDR3 covers 18 residues. CDR1 LGHNA and CDR2 YSLEER come from the germline V gene. The CDR3, as DNA: TGCGCCAGCAGCCAAGATGCGCTAGCGGGAGACAGCACCGGGGAGCTGTTTTTT. It is translated as CASSQDALAGDSTGELFF.

This chain joins TRBV6-6 and TRBJ2-3; D possibly corresponds to TRBD2 (7 bases). Trimming shortened V by 6 bases and J by 5 bases, and 18 bases separated the two germline ends. The CDR3 contains 15 residues. Germline CDR1 MNHNY, CDR2 SVGAGI (reference sequence). The CDR3 loop reads CASSRNGGRGDTQYF. Written as DNA, the CDR3 is TGTGCCAGCAGCCGCAACGGGGGGCGGGGAGATACGCAGTATTTT.

The chain carries TRBV2 and TRBJ2-3, with a weak D call TRBD2 (5 bases). CDR1 is SNHLY, CDR2 FYNNEI, per germline. Trimming took off 5 bases at V and 3 bases at J, with 9 bases between the two ends. The CDR3 sequence is 13 residues long. The DNA of the CDR3 is TGTGCCAGCAGTCTACTAGAAACAGATACGCAGTATTTT. Translating gives CASSLLETDTQYF.

The V call is TRBV10-3, the J call TRBJ1-3; D gene unclear. Germline CDR1 reads ENHRY; CDR2 reads SYGVKD. The V end was cut by 2 bases, the J end by 1 base, with 15 bases between. The CDR3 has 17 residues. CDR3: CAISEGRRGLSGNTIYF. The CDR3 DNA sequence: TGTGCCATCAGTGAGGGCAGGCGGGGATTGTCTGGAAACACCATATATTTT.

The V and J genes are TRBV29-1 and TRBJ2-3; 7 nucleotides line up with TRBD1. Unmatched junction bases numbered 13, after V lost 6 bases and J lost 4 bases. This CDR3 has 15 amino acids. Germline CDR1 is SQVTM and CDR2 is ANQGSEA. CDR3 sequence (DNA): TGCAGCGTCAAATCCCGGGACAGTTTATCAGATACGCAGTATTTT. Protein product: CSVKSRDSLSDTQYF.

V gene TRBV6-5 combines with J gene TRBJ2-4; perhaps TRBD2 as D (7 bases). Trimming left V 2 bases short and J 4 bases short, with 15 bases between. Germline lookup yields CDR1 MNHEY and CDR2 SVGAGI. This CDR3 has 16 residues. CDR3 nucleotide sequence: TGTGCCAGCAGTTACGGGAACGAGGGGGGGAAAAACATTCAGTACTTC. Protein product: CASSYGNEGGKNIQYF.

This chain joins TRBV30 and TRBJ1-1; D not certain. CDR1 and CDR2 (germline): GTSNPN, SVGIG (reference sequence). The V end lost 0 bases, the J end lost 2 bases, and 7 bases lay between the germline ends. This CDR3 is 13 amino acids long. The CDR3 spells CAWSVLPNTEAFF. The DNA of the CDR3 is TGTGCCTGGAGTGTACTCCCTAACACTGAAGCTTTCTTT. The variable domain in full, completed from reference TRBV30 and TRBJ1-1, reads SQTIHQWPATLVQPVGSPLSLECTVEGTSNPNLYWYRQAAGRGLQLLFYSVGIGQISSEVPQNLSASRPQDRQFILSSKKLLLSDSGFYLCAWSVLPNTEAFFGQGTRLTVV.

CDR3 sequence reads: CASSQVSHRVHQPQHF. In nucleotides, the CDR3 is TGTGCCAGCAGCCAGGTCTCCCACAGGGTACATCAGCCCCAGCATTTT. The chain employs TRBV5-5 and TRBJ1-5; weak D call: TRBD1 (6 bases). The CDR3 runs to 16 residues. CDR1 and CDR2 from the germline V gene are SGHKS and YYEKEE (reference sequence). Trimming pared 4 bases from V and 5 bases from J, leaving 19 bases between. Full variable domain (rest looked up from reference TRBV5-5 and TRBJ1-5): DAGVTQSPTHLIKTRGQQVTLRCSPISGHKSVSWYQQVLGQGPQFIFQYYEKEERGRGNFPDRFSARQFPNYSSELNVNALLLGDSALYLCASSQVSHRVHQPQHFGDGTRLSIL.

V and J are TRBV30 and TRBJ1-1, with a tentative D call TRBD1 (6 bases). Trimming shortened V by 2 bases and J by 0 bases, and 7 bases separated the two germline ends. Germline V gene data show CDR1 as GTSNPN and CDR2 as SVGIG (reference sequence). The CDR3 covers 13 residues. The DNA of the CDR3 is TGTGCCTGGAGTCAGGGGATGAACACTGAAGCTTTCTTT. The encoded protein is CAWSQGMNTEAFF.

CDR3: CASSQVTGRGYGYTF. CDR3 coding DNA: TGTGCCAGCAGCCAAGTTACAGGTAGGGGCTATGGCTACACCTTC. The chain has TRBV3-1 (or the pseudogene TRBV3-2) and TRBJ1-2; tentative D call: TRBD1 (5 bases). The CDR3 totals 15 residues. Germline CDR1 is LGHDT and CDR2 is YNNKEL (reference sequence). V was clipped by 1 base and J by 4 bases, with 13 bases between them.

The V gene is TRBV6-5, the J gene TRBJ2-7; D ambiguous. V was shortened by 4 bases and J by 4 bases, with 8 bases between the two germline ends. Germline CDR1 is MNHEY and CDR2 is SVGAGI. The CDR3 is 12 residues long. This chain's CDR3 is CASSSFYYEQYF. For the CDR3, the DNA is TGTGCCAGCAGTTCCTTTTATTACGAGCAGTACTTC.

The chain recombines TRBV11-2 with TRBJ2-2, with D maybe TRBD2 (5 bases). This CDR3 comprises 15 residues. Germline V gene sequence: CDR1 SGHAT, CDR2 FQNNGV. The germline V and J ends were trimmed by 2 bases and 9 bases, with 16 bases remaining between them. CDR3 in amino acids: CASSLRRRLGRELFF. The CDR3 DNA reads TGTGCCAGCAGCTTACGCAGGAGGTTAGGCAGGGAGCTGTTTTTT. The full variable domain, its missing parts supplied by reference TRBV11-2 and TRBJ2-2, is EAGVAQSPRYKIIEKRQSVAFWCNPISGHATLYWYQQILGQGPKLLIQFQNNGVVDDSQLPKDRFSAERLKGVDSTLKIQPAKLEDSAVYLCASSLRRRLGRELFFGEGSRLTVL.

The CDR3 DNA reads TGTGCCAGCAGCCCACCGGGGACGGCAGGGAACACCATATATTTT. Translating gives CASSPPGTAGNTIYF. The chain is built from TRBV14 and TRBJ1-3; D possibly corresponds to TRBD1 (5 bases). V lost 4 bases and J 7 bases, leaving 17 bases between the germline ends. CDR1 and CDR2 from the germline V gene are SGHDN and FVKESK. This CDR3 has 15 amino acids.

The chain carries TRBV11-2 and TRBJ2-1; 12 positions match TRBD2. The J segment lost 6 bases and the V segment lost 3 bases, leaving 6 bases of the junction unmatched. The CDR3 extends over 16 amino acids. Germline-derived CDR1 and CDR2 are SGHAT and FQNNGV. CDR3 nucleotide sequence: TGTGCCAGCAGCTTGGGAACTAGCGGGAGGCTCAATGAGCAGTTCTTC. Protein sequence: CASSLGTSGRLNEQFF.

This sequence joins TRBV10-3 and TRBJ2-2; D ambiguous. Germline values: CDR1 ENHRY, CDR2 SYGVKD. Trimming took off 6 bases at V and 1 base at J, with 3 bases between the two ends. The CDR3 spans 12 residues. In DNA, the CDR3 is TGTGCCATCAGGGAGAACACCGGGGAGCTGTTTTTT. It translates to CAIRENTGELFF.

The chain recombines TRBV19 with TRBJ1-5; 9 bases line up with TRBD1. This CDR3 has 15 residues. Germline V gene lookup returns CDR1 LNHDA and CDR2 SQIVND (reference sequence). Losses at the gene ends were 3 bases for V and 6 bases for J; bases not matched to a gene: 6. The CDR3 is CASSIFDRGVQPQHF. The CDR3 DNA reads as TGTGCCAGTAGTATTTTCGACAGGGGGGTTCAGCCCCAGCATTTT.

The V call is TRBV11-2, the J call TRBJ1-5; D is unclear. Trimming cost V 2 bases and J 1 base, with 6 bases left between them. Germline V gene lookup returns CDR1 SGHAT and CDR2 FQNNGV. The CDR3 totals 14 residues. DNA for the CDR3: TGTGCCAGCAGCTTAACCAGGAGCAATCAGCCCCAGCATTTT. Protein: CASSLTRSNQPQHF.

V gene TRBV3-1 (or the pseudogene TRBV3-2) combines with J gene TRBJ2-7; possible D gene TRBD1, 5 bases. Trimming took 1 base from V and 4 from J, leaving 8 bases between them. The germline gives CDR1 LGHDT, CDR2 YNNKEL (reference sequence). The CDR3 has 13 amino acids. The CDR3, as DNA: TGTGCCAGCAGCCAAGGGGGCCAGTACGAGCAGTACTTC. Its protein is CASSQGGQYEQYF.

CDR3 coding DNA: TGTGCCAGCTCCCGAGGTGAAGGCTTCTACGAGCAGTACTTC. Translation: CASSRGEGFYEQYF. The chain has TRBV18 and TRBJ2-7; the D is unclear. CDR3 length: 14 amino acids. From germline, CDR1 is KGHSH and CDR2 LQKENI. With 6 bases removed from V and 3 bases from J, the gap between germline ends came to 15 bases.

This clone was detected a few times. The genes are TRBV9 and TRBJ2-3, with a tentative D call TRBD2 (7 bases). V was clipped by 0 bases and J by 1 base, with 9 bases between them. CDR1 is SGDLS, CDR2 YYNGEE, per germline. The CDR3 loop spans 15 amino acids. The CDR3 reads CASSVVGGGTDTQYF. CDR3 coding DNA: TGTGCCAGCAGCGTAGTAGGGGGGGGCACAGATACGCAGTATTTT.